Listed below are T cell receptor beta chains from one sample, sequenced in a study of T cell repertoires in cytomegalovirus infection. No antigen has been identified for these receptors. Each CDR3 protein gets one entry after TCRdb re-called the reads with MiXCR. The sample shows fewer than 850,000 distinct CDR3 sequences, under 35% of them seen only once. The sequencing here drew on cultured CD8+ T cells from PBMCs, taken from culture after CMV antigen stimulation. These receptors all come from a human donor in good health (CMV status not recorded). Some clones in this sample may be carry-over from other donors' samples. The CDR3 runs from the conserved cysteine through the conserved F or W. A D gene is named only where the DNA matches it firmly. The listing skips clone size in some rows; elsewhere it reads once, few, many or a size class.

D: NA
J: TRBJ2-2
V: TRBV4-1
size: few
DNA: TGCGCCAGCAGCCCTCATTGGAGCACCGGGGAGCTGTTTTTT
CDR3: CASSPHWSTGELFF

D: NA
J: TRBJ1-2
V: TRBV6-5
size: NA
DNA: TGTGCCAGCAGTTACAGGTCCTCAGGTTCCTATGGCTACACCTTC
CDR3: CASSYRSSGSYGYTF

D: NA
J: TRBJ1-2
V: TRBV6-1
size: NA
DNA: TGTGCCAGCAGTAAGGGAGAGGGGTACTATGGCTACACCTTC
CDR3: CASSKGEGYYGYTF

D: TRBD2
J: TRBJ2-5
V: TRBV6-8
size: NA
DNA: TGTGCCAGCCGACGGGCTAGCGGGACCCAAGAGACCCAGTACTTC
CDR3: CASRRASGTQETQYF

D: TRBD2
J: TRBJ2-3
V: TRBV6-2/TRBV6-3
size: NA
DNA: TGTGCCAGCAGTCTTGGACTAGCGCTAAAGGGTGATACGCAGTATTTT
CDR3: CASSLGLALKGDTQYF

D: NA
J: TRBJ1-3
V: TRBV7-9
size: NA
DNA: TGTGCCAGCAGCTTAACAGTGGCAGACTCTGGAAACACCATATATTTT
CDR3: CASSLTVADSGNTIYF

D: NA
J: TRBJ2-1
V: TRBV7-6
size: many
DNA: TGTGCCAGCAGCTTAGCTTTTGTAGGGGCTCATGAGCAGTTCTTC
CDR3: CASSLAFVGAHEQFF

D: NA
J: TRBJ1-1
V: TRBV7-9
size: NA
DNA: TGTGCCAGCAGCTTAAACCCTTTTCGGGGAGCTTTCTTT
CDR3: CASSLNPFRGAFF

D: TRBD1
J: TRBJ1-5
V: TRBV19
size: many
DNA: TGTGCCAGTAGTATAGGAAGGGGGCATCAGCCCCAGCATTTT
CDR3: CASSIGRGHQPQHF

D: TRBD1
J: TRBJ1-5
V: TRBV5-8
size: NA
DNA: TGTGCCAGCACAGCTGGGGACAGCTTAAATCAGCCCCAGCATTTT
CDR3: CASTAGDSLNQPQHF

D: TRBD2
J: TRBJ2-3
V: TRBV7-6
size: NA
DNA: TGTGCCAGCAGACCATGGGGTAGCGGGGATGATACGCAGTATTTT
CDR3: CASRPWGSGDDTQYF

D: NA
J: TRBJ2-3
V: TRBV7-3
size: few
DNA: NA
CDR3: CASSLFLSLSTDTQYF

D: NA
J: TRBJ2-3
V: TRBV23-1
size: NA
DNA: TGCGCCAGCAGGACTTGCACAGATACGCAGTATTTT
CDR3: CASRTCTDTQYF

D: NA
J: TRBJ2-3
V: TRBV27
size: NA
DNA: TGTGCCAGCAGTTTTACGGGACACCACACAGATACGCAGTATTTT
CDR3: CASSFTGHHTDTQYF

D: TRBD2
J: TRBJ2-1
V: TRBV6-5
size: NA
DNA: TGTGCCAGCAACCCGGGGGGGGGGCCCCACAATGAGCAGTTCTTC
CDR3: CASNPGGGPHNEQFF

D: NA
J: TRBJ1-1
V: TRBV11-2
size: NA
DNA: TGTGCCAGCAGCTTTGGATCAGTTACTGAAGCTTTCTTT
CDR3: CASSFGSVTEAFF

D: TRBD1
J: TRBJ2-3
V: TRBV27
size: few
DNA: TGTGCCAGCAAACCAGGGACAGGGGGTACAGATACGCAGTATTTT
CDR3: CASKPGTGGTDTQYF

D: NA
J: TRBJ2-2
V: TRBV28
size: NA
DNA: TGTGCCAGCAGTTTATATTCGGGGAACCCAGCCGGGGAGCTGTTTTTT
CDR3: CASSLYSGNPAGELFF

D: TRBD1
J: TRBJ2-1
V: TRBV12-3/TRBV12-4
size: once
DNA: TGTGCCACCCAGACAGGGTGGGATGAGCAGTTCTTC
CDR3: CATQTGWDEQFF

D: NA
J: TRBJ1-3
V: TRBV28
size: NA
DNA: TGTGCCAGCAGTTTAACCTTAGGCTCTGGAAACACCATATATTTT
CDR3: CASSLTLGSGNTIYF

D: NA
J: TRBJ1-1
V: TRBV10-1
size: NA
DNA: TGCGCCAGCAGTGAGTCGACGGGGGTGAACACTGAAGCTTTCTTT
CDR3: CASSESTGVNTEAFF

D: NA
J: TRBJ1-5
V: TRBV19
size: once
DNA: TGTGCCAGTCACAGGGTCTACGATAATCAGCCCCAGCATTTT
CDR3: CASHRVYDNQPQHF

D: NA
J: TRBJ2-1
V: TRBV9
size: NA
DNA: TGTGCCAGCTCTCAAGGAGGGTCCACCTACAATGAGCAGTTCTTC
CDR3: CASSQGGSTYNEQFF

D: NA
J: TRBJ2-3
V: TRBV7-9
size: NA
DNA: TGTGCCAGCAGCTTGCTGAGGGGGGACGGGGCAGATACGCAGTATTTT
CDR3: CASSLLRGDGADTQYF

D: NA
J: TRBJ2-2
V: TRBV27
size: few
DNA: TGTGCCAGCAGTCTAAGCGCCGCCGGGGAGCTGTTTTTT
CDR3: CASSLSAAGELFF

D: NA
J: TRBJ2-1
V: TRBV12-5
size: NA
DNA: TGTGCTAGTGGTTTGGTACTCCGGCCGCCGAATTTCGTGGAGTTCTTC
CDR3: CASGLVLRPPNFVEFF

D: TRBD1
J: TRBJ2-5
V: TRBV6-2/TRBV6-3
size: few
DNA: TGTGCCAGCAGTTACTACACGACAGGGCCAAGGGAGACCCAGTACTTC
CDR3: CASSYYTTGPRETQYF